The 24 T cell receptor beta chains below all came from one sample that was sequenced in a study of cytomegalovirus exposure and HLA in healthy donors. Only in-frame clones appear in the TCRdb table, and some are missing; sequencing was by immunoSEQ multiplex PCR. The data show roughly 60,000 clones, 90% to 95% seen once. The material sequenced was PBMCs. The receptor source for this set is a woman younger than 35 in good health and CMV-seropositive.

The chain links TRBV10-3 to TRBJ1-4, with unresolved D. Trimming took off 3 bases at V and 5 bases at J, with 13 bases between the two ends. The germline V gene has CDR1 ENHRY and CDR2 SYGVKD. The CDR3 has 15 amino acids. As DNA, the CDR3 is TGTGCCATCAGTGACTCCGGAGCACCAAATGAAAAACTGTTTTTT. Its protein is CAISDSGAPNEKLFF.

The CDR3 nucleotides are TGTGCCAGCAGCGCCCAGACAGGGAAAGGTCAGCCCCAGCATTTT. This encodes CASSAQTGKGQPQHF. V usage is TRBV11-2 and J usage is TRBJ1-5; TRBD1 matches at 7 bases. Germline trimming cut 5 bases from V and 6 bases from J; bases unmatched to any gene: 10. CDR3 size: 15 residues. Germline V gives CDR1 SGHAT, CDR2 FQNNGV.

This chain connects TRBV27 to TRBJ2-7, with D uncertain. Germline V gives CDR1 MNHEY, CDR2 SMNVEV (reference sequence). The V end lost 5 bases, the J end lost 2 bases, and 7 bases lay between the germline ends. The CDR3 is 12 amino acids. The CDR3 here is CASSIPTYEQYF. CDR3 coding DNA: TGTGCCAGCAGTATCCCAACCTACGAGCAGTACTTC.

The CDR3: CASSPQGGSGSTKNEQFF. CDR3 nucleotides: TGTGCCAGCAGCCCGCAAGGCGGGAGCGGAAGTACAAAGAATGAGCAGTTCTTC. The chain couples TRBV11-2 to TRBJ2-1; TRBD2 aligns across 7 bases. Germline V gene data show CDR1 as SGHAT and CDR2 as FQNNGV. V shed 5 bases, J shed 7 bases, and the junction held 20 bases outside the gene matches. CDR3 length: 18 residues.

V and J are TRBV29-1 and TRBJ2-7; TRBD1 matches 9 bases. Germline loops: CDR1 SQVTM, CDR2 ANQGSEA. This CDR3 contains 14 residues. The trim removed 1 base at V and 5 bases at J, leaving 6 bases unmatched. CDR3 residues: CSVEADRGLNEQYF. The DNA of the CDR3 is TGCAGCGTTGAAGCGGACAGGGGTCTCAACGAGCAGTACTTC.

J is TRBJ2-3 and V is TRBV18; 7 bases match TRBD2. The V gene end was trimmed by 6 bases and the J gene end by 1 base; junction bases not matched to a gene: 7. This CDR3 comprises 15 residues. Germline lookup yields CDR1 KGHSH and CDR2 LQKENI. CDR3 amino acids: CASSASGEGTDTQYF. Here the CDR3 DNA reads TGTGCCAGCTCCGCGAGCGGGGAGGGCACAGATACGCAGTATTTT.

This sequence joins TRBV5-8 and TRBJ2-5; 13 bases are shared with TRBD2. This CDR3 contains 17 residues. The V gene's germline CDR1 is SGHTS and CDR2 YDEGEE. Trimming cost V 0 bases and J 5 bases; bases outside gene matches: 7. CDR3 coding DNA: TGTGCCAGCAGCTTGGGCCTTCCGGGACTAGCGGGGGAGACCCAGTACTTC. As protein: CASSLGLPGLAGETQYF.

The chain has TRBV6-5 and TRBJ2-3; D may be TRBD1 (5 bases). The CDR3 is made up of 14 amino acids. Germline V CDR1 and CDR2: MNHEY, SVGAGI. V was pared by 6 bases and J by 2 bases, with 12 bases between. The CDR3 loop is CASSRVVSTDTQYF. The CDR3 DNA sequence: TGTGCCAGCAGCAGGGTTGTCTCCACAGATACGCAGTATTTT.

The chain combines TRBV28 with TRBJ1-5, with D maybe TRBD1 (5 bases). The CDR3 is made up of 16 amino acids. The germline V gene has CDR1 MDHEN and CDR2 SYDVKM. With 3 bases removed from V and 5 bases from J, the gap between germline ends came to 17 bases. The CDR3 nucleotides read TGTGCCAGCAGTTTTTTGTGGCAGGGAGGCGATCAGCCCCAGCATTTT. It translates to CASSFLWQGGDQPQHF.

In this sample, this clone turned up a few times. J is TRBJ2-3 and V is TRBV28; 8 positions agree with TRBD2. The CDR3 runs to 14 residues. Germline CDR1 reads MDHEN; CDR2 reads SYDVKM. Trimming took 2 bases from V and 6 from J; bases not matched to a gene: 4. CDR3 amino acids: CASSLGGGQDTQYF. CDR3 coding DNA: TGTGCCAGCAGTTTAGGCGGGGGGCAGGATACGCAGTATTTT.

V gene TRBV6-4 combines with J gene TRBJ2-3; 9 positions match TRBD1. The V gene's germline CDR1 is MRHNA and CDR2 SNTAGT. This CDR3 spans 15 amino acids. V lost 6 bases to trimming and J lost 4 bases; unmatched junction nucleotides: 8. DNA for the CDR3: TGTGCCAGCAGCGAGAAAAACAGGGGGCCAGATACGCAGTATTTT. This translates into CASSEKNRGPDTQYF.

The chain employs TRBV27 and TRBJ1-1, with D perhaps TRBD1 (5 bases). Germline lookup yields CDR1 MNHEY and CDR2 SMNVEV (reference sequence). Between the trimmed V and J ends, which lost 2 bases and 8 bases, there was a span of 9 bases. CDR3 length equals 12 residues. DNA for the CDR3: TGTGCCAGCAGTTTAGGGGGGTCCGAAGCTTTCTTT. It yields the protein CASSLGGSEAFF.

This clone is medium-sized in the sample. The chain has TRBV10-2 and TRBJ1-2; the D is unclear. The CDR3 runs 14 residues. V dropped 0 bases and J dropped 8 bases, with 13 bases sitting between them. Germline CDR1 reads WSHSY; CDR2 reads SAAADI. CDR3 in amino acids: CASSESYASGGYTF. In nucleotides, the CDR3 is TGCGCCAGCAGTGAGTCGTACGCCTCAGGAGGCTACACCTTC.

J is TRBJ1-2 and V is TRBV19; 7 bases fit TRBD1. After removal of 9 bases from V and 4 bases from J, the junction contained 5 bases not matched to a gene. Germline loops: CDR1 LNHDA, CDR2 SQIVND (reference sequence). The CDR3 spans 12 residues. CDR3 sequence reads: CASATGSYGYTF. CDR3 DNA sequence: TGTGCCAGCGCGACAGGGAGCTATGGCTACACCTTC.

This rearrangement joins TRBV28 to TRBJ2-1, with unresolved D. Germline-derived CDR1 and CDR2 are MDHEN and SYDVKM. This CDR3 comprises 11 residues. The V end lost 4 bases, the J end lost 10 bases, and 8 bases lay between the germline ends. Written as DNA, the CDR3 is TGTGCCAGCAGTTCATTGGAGGAGCAGTTCTTC. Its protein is CASSSLEEQFF.

The CDR3 loop reads CASQGAQETQYF. The CDR3 nucleotides read TGTGCCAGCCAGGGGGCCCAAGAGACCCAGTACTTC. The rearrangement links TRBV6-4 to TRBJ2-5; 8 bases align to TRBD1. The CDR3 consists of 12 residues. The trim removed 8 bases at V and 1 base at J, leaving 0 bases unmatched. Looked up from germline, CDR1 is MRHNA and CDR2 is SNTAGT.

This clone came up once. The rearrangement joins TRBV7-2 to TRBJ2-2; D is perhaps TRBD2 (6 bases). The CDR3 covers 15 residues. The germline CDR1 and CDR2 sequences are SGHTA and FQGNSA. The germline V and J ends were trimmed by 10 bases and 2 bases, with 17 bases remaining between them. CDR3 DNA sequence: TGTGCCACCACTCCCCAGGAGGGTAACACCGGGGAGCTGTTTTTT. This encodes CATTPQEGNTGELFF.

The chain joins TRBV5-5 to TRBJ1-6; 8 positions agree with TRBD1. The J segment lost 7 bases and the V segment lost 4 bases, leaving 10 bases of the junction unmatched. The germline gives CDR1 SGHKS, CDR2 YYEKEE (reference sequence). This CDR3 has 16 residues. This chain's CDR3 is CASSIPTGTGNSPLHF. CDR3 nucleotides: TGTGCCAGCAGCATCCCGACGGGGACAGGAAATTCACCCCTCCACTTT. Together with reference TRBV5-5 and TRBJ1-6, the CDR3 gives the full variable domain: DAGVTQSPTHLIKTRGQQVTLRCSPISGHKSVSWYQQVLGQGPQFIFQYYEKEERGRGNFPDRFSARQFPNYSSELNVNALLLGDSALYLCASSIPTGTGNSPLHFGNGTRLTVT.

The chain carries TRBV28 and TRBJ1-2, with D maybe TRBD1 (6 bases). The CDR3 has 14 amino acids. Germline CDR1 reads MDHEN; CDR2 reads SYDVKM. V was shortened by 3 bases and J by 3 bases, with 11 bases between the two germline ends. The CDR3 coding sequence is TGTGCCAGCAGTTTCGACAGGTTGCACTATGGCTACACCTTC. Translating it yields CASSFDRLHYGYTF.

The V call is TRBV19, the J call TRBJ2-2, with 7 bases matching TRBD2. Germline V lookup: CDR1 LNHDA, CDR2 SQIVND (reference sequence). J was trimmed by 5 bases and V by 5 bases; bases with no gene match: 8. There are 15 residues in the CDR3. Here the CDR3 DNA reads TGTGCCAGTAGTTCTGGGACGGGAGGAACCGGGGAGCTGTTTTTT. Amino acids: CASSSGTGGTGELFF.

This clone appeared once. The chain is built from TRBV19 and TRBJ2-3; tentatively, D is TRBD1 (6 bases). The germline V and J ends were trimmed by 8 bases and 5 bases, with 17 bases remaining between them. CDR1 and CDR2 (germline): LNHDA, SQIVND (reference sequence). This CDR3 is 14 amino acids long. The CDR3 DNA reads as TGTGCCAGTGAGTTCCAGGGGATCGGAGATACGCAGTATTTT. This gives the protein CASEFQGIGDTQYF.

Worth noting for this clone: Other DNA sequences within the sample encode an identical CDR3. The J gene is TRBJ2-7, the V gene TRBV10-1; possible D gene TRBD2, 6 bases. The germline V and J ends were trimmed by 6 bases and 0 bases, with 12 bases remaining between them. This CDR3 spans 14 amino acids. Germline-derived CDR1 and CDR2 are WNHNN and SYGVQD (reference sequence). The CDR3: CASSRDLSSYEQYF. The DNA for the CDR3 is TGCGCCAGCAGCCGGGACTTATCCTCCTACGAGCAGTACTTC.

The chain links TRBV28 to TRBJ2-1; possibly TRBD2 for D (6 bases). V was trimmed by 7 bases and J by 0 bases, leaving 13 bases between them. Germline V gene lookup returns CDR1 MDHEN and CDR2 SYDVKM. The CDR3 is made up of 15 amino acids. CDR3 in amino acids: CASTLGGISYNEQFF. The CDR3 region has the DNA TGTGCCAGCACCCTGGGGGGAATCTCCTACAATGAGCAGTTCTTC.

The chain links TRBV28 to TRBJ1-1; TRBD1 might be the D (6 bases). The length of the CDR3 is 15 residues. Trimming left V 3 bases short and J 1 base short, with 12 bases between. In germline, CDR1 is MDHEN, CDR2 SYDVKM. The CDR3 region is CASSFVGRGNTEAFF. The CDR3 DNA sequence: TGTGCCAGCAGTTTCGTAGGCAGGGGGAACACTGAAGCTTTCTTT.